This TCR beta chain emerged from a study of cytomegalovirus exposure and HLA in healthy donors. Study findings and constraints: TCR beta V segments were, for the most part, productive about 90% or about 30% of the time in an earlier analysis. Later analysis suggested links between common viral pathogens and several top significant clusters. The study reported that TCR beta sequences accurately predicted HLA-A and HLA-B alleles in most subjects.

Vbeta (60) and Jbeta (13) primers were used in the PCR. The assay was immunoSEQ multiplex PCR, and TCRdb's table has in-frame clones only and misses some. The repertoire has 98,000 or so clones, 65% to 80% of them found once; the top ten carry 16%. With regard to this clone: The antigen remains unidentified.

The germline CDR1 and CDR2 sequences are KGHSH and LQKENI. This CDR3 spans 17 amino acids. The rearrangement links TRBV18 to TRBJ2-5, with TRBD2 matching 11 bases. The J call is in doubt because the DNA end fits TRBJ2-7 better. This TCR was sampled from a man in his fifties or sixties in good health and CMV-seropositive. Sample: PBMCs. CDR3 bases: TGTGCCAGCTCACCATCCGTTAGCGGGGGGGGGTCCTACGAGCAGTACTTC. Residues: CASSPSVSGGGSYEQYF.